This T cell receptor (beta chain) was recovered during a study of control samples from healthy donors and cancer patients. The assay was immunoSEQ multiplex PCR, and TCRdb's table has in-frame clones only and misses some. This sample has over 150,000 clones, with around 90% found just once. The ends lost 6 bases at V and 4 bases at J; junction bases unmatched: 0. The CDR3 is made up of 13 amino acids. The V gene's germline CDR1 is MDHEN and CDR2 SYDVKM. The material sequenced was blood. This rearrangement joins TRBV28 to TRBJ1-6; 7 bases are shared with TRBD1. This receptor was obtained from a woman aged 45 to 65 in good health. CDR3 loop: CASRQGYNSPLHF. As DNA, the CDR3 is TGTGCCAGCAGACAGGGGTATAATTCACCCCTCCACTTT.